In its sample, the clone carrying this TCR beta chain was seen many times. Its antigen is not known. The V gene end was trimmed by 6 bases and the J gene end by 6 bases; junction bases not matched to a gene: 13. CDR3 length: 16 residues. The time point denotes: newly diagnosed GD, antithyroid drugs for less than 3 months. PBMC-extracted RNA yielded the TCR library. Each of the patients was recruited from an endocrinology department situated in Xi'an, China. The record originates from a study of regulatory T cells in long-lasting Graves disease. Study-wide points: The persistent group shared about 2,600 public clonotypes, more than the 950 to 1,000 shared by new patients. Only a small sample size was used, which may have cut accuracy.

Sequencing libraries for TCR beta were prepared with iRepertoire HTBI primers and Arm-PCR of CDR3 regions. TCRdb analysed the multiplex PCR reads with MiXCR anew, one entry per CDR3 protein. The sample lists about 430,000 distinct CDR3 sequences; about 15% were seen once. These sequences were also reported in another study, on T cells in Graves' hyperthyroidism and ophthalmopathy.

This TCR was recovered from a woman aged 40 to 49 with Graves disease. J is TRBJ2-7 and V is TRBV12-3 or TRBV12-4; 11 bases are shared with TRBD1. This specimen consisted of peripheral blood mononuclear cells (PBMCs), obtained at new diagnosis, from a patient treated with antithyroid drugs. The CDR3 DNA is TGTGCCAGCAGCCCGGCCGGGAGGGACAGGGGGTCCGAGCAGTACTTC. This encodes CASSPAGRDRGSEQYF.